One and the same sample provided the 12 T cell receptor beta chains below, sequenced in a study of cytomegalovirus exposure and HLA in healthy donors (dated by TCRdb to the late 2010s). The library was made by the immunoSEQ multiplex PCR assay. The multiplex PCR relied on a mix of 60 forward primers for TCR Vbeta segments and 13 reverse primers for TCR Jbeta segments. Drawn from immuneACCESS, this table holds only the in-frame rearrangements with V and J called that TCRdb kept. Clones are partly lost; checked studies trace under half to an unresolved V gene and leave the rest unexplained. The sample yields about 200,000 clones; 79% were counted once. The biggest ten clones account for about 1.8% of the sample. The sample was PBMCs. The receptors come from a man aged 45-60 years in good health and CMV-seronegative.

This CDR3 is CASSVRPGLTEAFF. In DNA form, the CDR3 reads TGTGCCAGCAGCGTACGGCCCGGACTTACTGAAGCTTTCTTT. This rearrangement joins TRBV9 to TRBJ1-1, with D unclear. The CDR3 consists of 14 residues. Between the trimmed V and J ends, which lost 1 base and 5 bases, there was a span of 12 bases. Germline V gives CDR1 SGDLS, CDR2 YYNGEE.

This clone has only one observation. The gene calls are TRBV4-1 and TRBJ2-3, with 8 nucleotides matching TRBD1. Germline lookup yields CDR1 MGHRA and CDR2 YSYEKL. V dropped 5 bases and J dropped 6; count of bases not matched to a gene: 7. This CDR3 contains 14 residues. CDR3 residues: CASSNRQGWDTQYF. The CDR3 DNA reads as TGCGCCAGCAGCAACCGACAGGGGTGGGATACGCAGTATTTT.

CDR3 coding DNA: TGTGCCAGCAGCGGACAGGGTGACATTCAGTACTTC. It translates to CASSGQGDIQYF. The gene calls are TRBV5-6 and TRBJ2-4; 8 positions match TRBD1. The CDR3 spans 12 residues. The V gene end was trimmed by 4 bases and the J gene end by 8 bases; junction bases not matched to a gene: 2. Germline V gene data show CDR1 as SGHDT and CDR2 as YYEEEE.

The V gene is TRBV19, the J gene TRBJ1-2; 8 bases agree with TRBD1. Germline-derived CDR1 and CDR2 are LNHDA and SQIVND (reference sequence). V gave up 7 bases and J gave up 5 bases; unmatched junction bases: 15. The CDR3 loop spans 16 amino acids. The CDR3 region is CASTPGAGGRGYGYTF. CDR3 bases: TGTGCCAGTACCCCGGGGGCAGGGGGCCGTGGTTATGGCTACACCTTC.

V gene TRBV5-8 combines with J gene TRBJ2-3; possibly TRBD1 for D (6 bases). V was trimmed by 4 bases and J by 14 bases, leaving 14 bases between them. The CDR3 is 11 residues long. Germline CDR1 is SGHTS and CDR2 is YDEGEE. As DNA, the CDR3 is TGTGCCAGCAGCCGGTACAGGGAGTGGTATTTT. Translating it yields CASSRYREWYF.

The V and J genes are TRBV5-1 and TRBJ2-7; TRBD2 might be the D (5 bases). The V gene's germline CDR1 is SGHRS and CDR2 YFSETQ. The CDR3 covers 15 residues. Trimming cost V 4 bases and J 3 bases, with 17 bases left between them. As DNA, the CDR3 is TGCGCCAGCAGCCTCCGCCCCGCTAGCATCTACGAGCAGTACTTC. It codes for CASSLRPASIYEQYF.

CDR3 residues: CASSVRDRGYEQYF. CDR3 coding DNA: TGCGCCAGCAGCGTCCGGGACAGGGGCTACGAGCAGTACTTC. The chain has TRBV5-1 and TRBJ2-7; TRBD1 matches 10 bases. V lost 4 bases and J lost 3; bases outside the gene matches: 4. From germline, CDR1 is SGHRS and CDR2 YFSETQ. There are 14 residues in the CDR3.

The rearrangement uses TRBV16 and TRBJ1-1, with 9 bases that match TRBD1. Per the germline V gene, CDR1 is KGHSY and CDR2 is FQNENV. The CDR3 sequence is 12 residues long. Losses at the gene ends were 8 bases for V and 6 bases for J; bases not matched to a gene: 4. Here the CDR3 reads CASGTGGSEAFF. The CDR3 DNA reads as TGTGCCAGCGGCACAGGGGGCTCTGAAGCTTTCTTT.

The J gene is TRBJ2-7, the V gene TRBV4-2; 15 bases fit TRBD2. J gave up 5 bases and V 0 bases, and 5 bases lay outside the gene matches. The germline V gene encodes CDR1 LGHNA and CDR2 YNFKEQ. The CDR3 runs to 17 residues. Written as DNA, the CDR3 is TGTGCCAGCAGCCAAGATTGGACTAGCGGGAGGGCGAACGAGCAGTACTTC. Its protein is CASSQDWTSGRANEQYF.

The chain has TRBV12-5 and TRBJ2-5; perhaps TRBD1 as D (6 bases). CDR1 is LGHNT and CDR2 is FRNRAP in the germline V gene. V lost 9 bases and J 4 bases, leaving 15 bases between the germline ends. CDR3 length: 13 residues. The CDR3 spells CASGNAGAETQYF. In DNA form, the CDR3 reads TGTGCTAGCGGGAACGCAGGGGCAGAGACCCAGTACTTC.

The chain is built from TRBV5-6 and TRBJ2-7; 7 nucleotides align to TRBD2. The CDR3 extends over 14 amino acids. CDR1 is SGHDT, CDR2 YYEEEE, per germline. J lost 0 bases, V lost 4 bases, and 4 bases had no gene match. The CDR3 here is CASSLGGSSYEQYF. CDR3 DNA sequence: TGTGCCAGCAGCCTCGGGGGGAGCTCCTACGAGCAGTACTTC.

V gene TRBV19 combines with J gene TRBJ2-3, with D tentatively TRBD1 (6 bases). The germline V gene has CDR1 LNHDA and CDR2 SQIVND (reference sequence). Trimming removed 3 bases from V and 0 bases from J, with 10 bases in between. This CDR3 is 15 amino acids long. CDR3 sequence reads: CASSIGTTSTDTQYF. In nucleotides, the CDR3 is TGTGCCAGTAGTATCGGGACAACTAGCACAGATACGCAGTATTTT. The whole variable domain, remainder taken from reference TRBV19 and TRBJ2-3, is DGGITQSPKYLFRKEGQNVTLSCEQNLNHDAMYWYRQDPGQGLRLIYYSQIVNDFQKGDIAEGYSVSREKKESFPLTVTSAQKNPTAFYLCASSIGTTSTDTQYFGPGTRLTVL.